The next 29 T cell receptor beta chains were all read from a single sample in a study of blood T cells in healthy people across ages. The second PCR ran about 6 to 11 cycles with a sample-barcoded 5' primer and J-beta primers. TCRdb ran MiXCR on the 5' RACE reads and lists one entry per CDR3 protein. The sample lists 950,000 to 1,200,000 distinct CDR3 sequences, more than 30% seen once, with over 10% in the top ten. Specimen: blood. The receptors originated from a man between 18 and 35 years old in good health.

The chain has TRBV10-3 and TRBJ2-5, with D possibly being TRBD1 or TRBD2 (5 bases each). The germline CDR1 and CDR2 sequences are ENHRY and SYGVKD. This CDR3 contains 12 residues. V lost 11 bases to trimming and J lost 3 bases, with 13 bases between them. CDR3 coding DNA: TGTGCCGCATCCGGGGCAAAAGAGACCCAGTACTTC. It translates to CAASGAKETQYF.

The J gene is TRBJ2-3, the V gene TRBV6-4, with a tentative D call TRBD2 (5 bases). This CDR3 contains 13 residues. The germline CDR1 and CDR2 sequences are MRHNA and SNTAGT. Trimming removed 3 bases from V and 6 bases from J, with 10 bases in between. CDR3 sequence: CASSEGRADTQYF. CDR3 DNA sequence: TGTGCCAGCAGTGAAGGGCGGGCTGATACGCAGTATTTT.

There are a few counts of this clonotype. The chain couples TRBV3-1 to TRBJ2-4; D is uncertain. CDR1 is LGHDT and CDR2 is YNNKEL in the germline V gene (reference sequence). This CDR3 is built from 14 residues. Trimming took 1 base from V and 6 from J, leaving 10 bases between them. The CDR3 coding sequence is TGTGCCAGCAGCCAAGGTAACGTGGGAAACATTCAGTACTTC. Translation: CASSQGNVGNIQYF. The variable domain in full, completed from reference TRBV3-1 and TRBJ2-4, reads DTAVSQTPKYLVTQMGNDKSIKCEQNLGHDTMYWYKQDSKKFLKIMFSYNNKELIINETVPNRFSPKSPDKAHLNLHINSLELGDSAVYFCASSQGNVGNIQYFGAGTRLSVL.

This clonotype was seen only a few times. V and J are TRBV5-1 and TRBJ1-5; D remains ambiguous. Between the trimmed V and J ends, which lost 0 bases and 4 bases, there was a span of 11 bases. This CDR3 has 15 residues. Germline CDR1 SGHRS, CDR2 YFSETQ. The CDR3 protein is CASSLDAGINQPQHF. The CDR3 DNA sequence: TGCGCCAGCAGCTTGGACGCCGGGATTAATCAGCCCCAGCATTTT. Based on the CDR3 plus reference TRBV5-1 and TRBJ1-5, the full variable domain is KAGVTQTPRYLIKTRGQQVTLSCSPISGHRSVSWYQQTPGQGLQFLFEYFSETQRNKGNFPGRFSGRQFSNSRSEMNVSTLELGDSALYLCASSLDAGINQPQHFGDGTRLSIL.

A few counts support this clonotype. The chain has TRBV6-5 and TRBJ1-2; unclear D gene. This CDR3 is 16 amino acids long. Trimming removed 0 bases from V and 4 bases from J, with 15 bases in between. CDR1 MNHEY and CDR2 SVGAGI come from the germline V gene. The CDR3 spells CASSYSVGPAGYGYTF. Written as DNA, the CDR3 is TGTGCCAGCAGTTACTCAGTGGGCCCCGCCGGCTATGGCTACACCTTC.

This clonotype was picked up many times. The rearrangement uses TRBV13 and TRBJ1-4; TRBD1 matches at 7 bases. The germline CDR1 and CDR2 sequences are PRHDT and FYEKMQ (reference sequence). The ends lost 5 bases at V and 6 bases at J; junction bases unmatched: 6. The CDR3 consists of 14 residues. The chain's CDR3 is CASSPSRGDEKLFF. For the CDR3, the DNA is TGTGCCAGCAGCCCGAGCAGGGGGGATGAAAAACTGTTTTTT.

The chain carries TRBV7-3 and TRBJ2-7, with 8 bases matching TRBD2. The end of the DNA aligns better with TRBJ2-5, so the J call may be wrong. Germline-derived CDR1 and CDR2 are SGHTA and FQGTGA. The CDR3 contains 16 residues. DNA for the CDR3: TGTGCCAGCAGCTTGGGACTAGGGACGTACGGAGCGACCCAGTACTTC. Protein product: CASSLGLGTYGATQYF.

J is TRBJ1-4 and V is TRBV7-2, with TRBD1 as a possible D gene (5 bases). Between the trimmed V and J ends, which lost 5 bases and 5 bases, there was a span of 15 bases. CDR3 length: 15 amino acids. Germline CDR1 reads SGHTA; CDR2 reads FQGNSA. CDR3 residues: CASSARGGINEKLFF. As DNA, the CDR3 is TGTGCCAGCAGCGCCCGGGGGGGTATCAATGAAAAACTGTTTTTT.

This clonotype has just a few counts. CDR3 nucleotides: TGTGCCAGCAGCTTAGCCCTGGAGGGCTACACCTTC. Translation gives CASSLALEGYTF. The chain is built from TRBV7-9 and TRBJ1-2; D is ambiguous. V lost 0 bases and J lost 8, with 7 bases in between. Germline CDR1 is SEHNR and CDR2 is FQNEAQ (reference sequence). This CDR3 is built from 12 residues.

This clonotype was counted only a few times. The chain links TRBV10-3 to TRBJ1-5; weak D call: TRBD1 (6 bases). The CDR3 length is 15 residues. CDR1 is ENHRY and CDR2 is SYGVKD in the germline V gene. Trimming removed 0 bases from V and 7 bases from J, with 13 bases in between. The CDR3 protein is CAISESVDRSQPQHF. CDR3 nucleotide sequence: TGTGCCATCAGTGAGTCAGTTGACAGGAGCCAGCCCCAGCATTTT.

V usage is TRBV9 and J usage is TRBJ1-5; no definite D call. V lost 0 bases to trimming and J lost 4 bases, with 5 bases between them. Germline V gene lookup returns CDR1 SGDLS and CDR2 YYNGEE. There are 13 residues in the CDR3. In nucleotides, the CDR3 is TGTGCCAGCAGCGTAGACCAGAATCAGCCCCAGCATTTT. Translating gives CASSVDQNQPQHF.

The CDR3 spells CASRDTGASGNTIYF. The CDR3 DNA sequence: TGTGCCAGCAGAGACACAGGAGCCTCTGGAAACACCATATATTTT. The chain has TRBV28 and TRBJ1-3, with a possible D match to TRBD1 (5 bases). The germline V gene encodes CDR1 MDHEN and CDR2 SYDVKM. Trimming took off 6 bases at V and 0 bases at J, with 12 bases between the two ends. There are 15 residues in the CDR3. Filled out from reference TRBV28 and TRBJ1-3, the complete variable domain reads DVKVTQSSRYLVKRTGEKVFLECVQDMDHENMFWYRQDPGLGLRLIYFSYDVKMKEKGDIPEGYSVSREKKERFSLILESASTNQTSMYLCASRDTGASGNTIYFGEGSWLTVV.

V is TRBV4-2 and J is TRBJ1-2; D unresolved. Looked up from germline, CDR1 is LGHNA and CDR2 is YNFKEQ. The CDR3 loop spans 15 amino acids. Between the trimmed V and J ends, which lost 0 bases and 4 bases, there was a span of 12 bases. CDR3 region: CASSQDLTRGYGYTF. DNA of the CDR3: TGTGCCAGCAGCCAAGACCTTACCCGGGGCTATGGCTACACCTTC.

The gene calls are TRBV5-1 and TRBJ1-3; D remains unclear. Germline CDR1 is SGHRS and CDR2 is YFSETQ. The CDR3 totals 15 residues. Trimming took off 7 bases at V and 0 bases at J, with 14 bases between the two ends. The CDR3 sequence: CASARTESSGNTIYF. CDR3 in DNA: TGCGCCAGCGCCCGGACGGAGAGCTCTGGAAACACCATATATTTT. Complete variable domain (other parts from reference TRBV5-1 and TRBJ1-3): KAGVTQTPRYLIKTRGQQVTLSCSPISGHRSVSWYQQTPGQGLQFLFEYFSETQRNKGNFPGRFSGRQFSNSRSEMNVSTLELGDSALYLCASARTESSGNTIYFGEGSWLTVV.

The table lists this clonotype with a few counts. This chain uses TRBV12-3 or TRBV12-4 with TRBJ1-5; D might be TRBD1 (5 bases). The CDR3 runs 14 residues. With 7 bases removed from V and 2 bases from J, the gap between germline ends came to 12 bases. CDR3 sequence reads: CASTQGGGNQPQHF. The CDR3 coding sequence is TGTGCCAGCACCCAAGGAGGGGGCAATCAGCCCCAGCATTTT.

This clonotype was observed a handful of times. J is TRBJ1-5 and V is TRBV28; 7 bases match TRBD1. V gave up 5 bases and J gave up 6 bases; unmatched junction bases: 16. The CDR3 runs to 17 residues. Looked up from germline, CDR1 is MDHEN and CDR2 is SYDVKM. The CDR3 region is CASSPTGVAPSFQPQHF. CDR3 DNA sequence: TGTGCCAGCAGTCCTACAGGGGTCGCCCCCTCGTTTCAGCCCCAGCATTTT.

This clonotype was observed many times. The chain carries TRBV10-3 and TRBJ1-1, with D tentatively TRBD1 (6 bases). This CDR3 comprises 18 residues. V shed 4 bases and J shed 0 bases, with 21 bases lying between them. CDR1 is ENHRY and CDR2 is SYGVKD in the germline V gene. CDR3 amino acids: CAISGRQESLLMNTEAFF. In DNA form, the CDR3 reads TGTGCCATCAGTGGTAGACAGGAGTCCCTCCTCATGAACACTGAAGCTTTCTTT.

As to this clonotype: Because the CDR3 is missing its conserved closing phenylalanine or tryptophan, this is likely a read error. V gene TRBV2 combines with J gene TRBJ2-7; unclear D gene. CDR3 size: 14 residues. Germline V gene sequence: CDR1 SNHLY, CDR2 FYNNEI. Trimming removed 4 bases from V and 0 bases from J, with 10 bases in between. The CDR3 sequence: CASSADLPSYEQYL. CDR3 DNA sequence: TGTGCCAGCAGTGCAGATCTCCCCTCCTACGAGCAGTACCTC.

The rearrangement links TRBV7-6 to TRBJ2-5; TRBD2 matches at 7 bases. TRBJ2-7 explains the end of the DNA better; the J call may be wrong. The germline gives CDR1 SGHVS, CDR2 FNYEAQ. The CDR3 covers 18 residues. CDR3 nucleotide sequence: TGTGCCAGCAGCTTCTCCCCGACTAGCACTAGCCCCTTGCACGAGCAGTACTTC. Protein sequence: CASSFSPTSTSPLHEQYF.

The rearrangement uses TRBV20-1 and TRBJ1-1, with no clear D. There are 13 residues in the CDR3. Germline CDR1 reads DFQATT; CDR2 reads SNEGSKA (reference sequence). The V end was cut by 5 bases, the J end by 1 base, with 11 bases between. The CDR3 nucleotides are TGCAGTGCTGACTATGGACGGAACACTGAAGCTTTCTTT. Translating it yields CSADYGRNTEAFF.

The chain employs TRBV20-1 and TRBJ1-1; 7 bases fit TRBD1. V shed 6 bases, J shed 1 base, and the junction held 8 bases outside the gene matches. This CDR3 spans 14 amino acids. The germline CDR1 and CDR2 sequences are DFQATT and SNEGSKA (reference sequence). Here the CDR3 reads CSAERDSWNTEAFF. CDR3 sequence (DNA): TGCAGTGCGGAGAGGGACAGTTGGAACACTGAAGCTTTCTTT.

This clonotype was seen a handful of times. CDR3 amino acids: CASSQGTEVEAFF. The CDR3 DNA reads as TGTGCCAGCAGCCAAGGGACGGAGGTTGAAGCTTTCTTT. V usage is TRBV14 and J usage is TRBJ1-1; D uncertain. The V and J ends lost 1 base and 7 bases respectively, with 10 bases between them. In germline, CDR1 is SGHDN, CDR2 FVKESK. This CDR3 spans 13 amino acids.

The V and J genes are TRBV9 and TRBJ1-1, with D maybe TRBD1 (5 bases). V lost 4 bases and J 5 bases, leaving 18 bases between the germline ends. In germline, CDR1 is SGDLS, CDR2 YYNGEE. This CDR3 comprises 15 residues. In nucleotides, the CDR3 is TGTGCCAGCAGCCCCTCTGTGGGGTGGGGGACTGAAGCTTTCTTT. Protein: CASSPSVGWGTEAFF.

The chain combines TRBV7-2 with TRBJ2-3, with D perhaps assigned TRBD1 or TRBD2 (5 bases each). Germline V lookup: CDR1 SGHTA, CDR2 FQGNSA. The CDR3 totals 14 residues. The germline V and J ends were trimmed by 1 base and 6 bases, with 11 bases remaining between them. The chain's CDR3 is CASSLDWGWDTQYF. As DNA, the CDR3 is TGTGCCAGCAGCTTAGATTGGGGGTGGGATACGCAGTATTTT.

J is TRBJ2-1 and V is TRBV4-3, with a possible D match to TRBD1 (5 bases). V lost 1 base and J 6 bases, leaving 13 bases between the germline ends. CDR3 length equals 15 residues. CDR1 LGHNA and CDR2 YSLEER come from the germline V gene. The CDR3 DNA sequence: TGCGCCAGCAGCCAAGCCAGGGTTCAGTTCAATGAGCAGTTCTTC. This gives the protein CASSQARVQFNEQFF.

This clonotype was detected only a few times. The chain has TRBV11-2 and TRBJ1-2, with 8 bases identical to TRBD1. CDR3 length: 16 residues. CDR1 and CDR2 (germline): SGHAT, FQNNGV. V shed 4 bases and J 8 bases; nucleotides not matched to a gene: 15. CDR3 region: CASSSPQGAIRLGYTF. CDR3 nucleotides: TGTGCCAGCAGCTCGCCTCAGGGGGCAATTAGGTTAGGCTACACCTTC.

This clonotype was seen a few times. The chain is built from TRBV12-3 or TRBV12-4 and TRBJ1-2, with D hard to call. CDR3 length equals 12 residues. Trimming left V 6 bases short and J 3 bases short, with 8 bases between. The CDR3: CASSAIHYGYTF. In DNA form, the CDR3 reads TGTGCCAGCAGCGCGATCCACTATGGCTACACCTTC.

This clonotype has a handful of counts. V usage is TRBV27 and J usage is TRBJ2-7, with a tentative D call TRBD2 (5 bases). The CDR3 consists of 13 residues. In germline, CDR1 is MNHEY, CDR2 SMNVEV (reference sequence). Trimming shortened V by 5 bases and J by 7 bases, and 15 bases separated the two germline ends. Here the CDR3 DNA reads TGTGCCAGCAGTCCTCCGGGAAGACCGGAGCAGTACTTC. It codes for CASSPPGRPEQYF.

The J gene is TRBJ1-4, the V gene TRBV7-8, with D hard to call. Germline lookup yields CDR1 SGHVS and CDR2 FQNEAQ. V was cut by 5 bases and J by 4 bases, with 14 bases left in between. The CDR3 length is 15 residues. This CDR3 reads CASSPLGGDNEKLFF. DNA for the CDR3: TGTGCCAGCAGCCCCTTGGGAGGAGATAATGAAAAACTGTTTTTT.